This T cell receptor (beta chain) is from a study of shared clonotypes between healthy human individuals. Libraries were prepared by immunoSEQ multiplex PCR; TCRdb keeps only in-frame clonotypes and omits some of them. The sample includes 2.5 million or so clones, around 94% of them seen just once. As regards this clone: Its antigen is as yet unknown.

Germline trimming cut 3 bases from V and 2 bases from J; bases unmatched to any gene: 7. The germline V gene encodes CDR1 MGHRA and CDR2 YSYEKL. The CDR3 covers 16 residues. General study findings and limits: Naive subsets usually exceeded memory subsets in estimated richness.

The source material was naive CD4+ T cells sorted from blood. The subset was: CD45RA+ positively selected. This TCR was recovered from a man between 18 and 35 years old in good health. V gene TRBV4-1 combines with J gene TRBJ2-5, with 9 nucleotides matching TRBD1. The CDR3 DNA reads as TGCGCCAGCAGCCACCGGGACAGGGAGATTCAAGAGACCCAGTACTTC. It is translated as CASSHRDREIQETQYF.